This T cell receptor beta chain was observed in a study of T cell repertoires in cytomegalovirus infection. TCRdb used MiXCR to reprocess the reads, holding one entry per CDR3 protein. The table records around 750,000 distinct CDR3 sequences, approximately 30% of them present only once. Findings and limits, study-wide: Clonotype analysis showed dominance of the ex vivo response by HLA-C-restricted CMV-specific TCR beta clonotypes.

The V gene end was trimmed by 5 bases and the J gene end by 0 bases; junction bases not matched to a gene: 6. This CDR3 comprises 16 residues. Per germline, CDR1 SGHVS and CDR2 FNYEAQ. For this clonotype: Its antigen is undetermined.

Sequencing used cultured CD8+ T cells from PBMCs, obtained from culture after CMV antigen stimulation. The source of this sequence is a human donor in good health (CMV status not recorded). Some clones in this sample may be carry-over from other donors' samples. The J gene is TRBJ2-5, the V gene TRBV7-6; TRBD2 matches at 10 bases. The CDR3 here is CASSQRLAGNQETQYF. The CDR3 region has the DNA TGTGCCAGCAGCCAGAGACTAGCGGGCAACCAAGAGACCCAGTACTTC.